These 15 T cell receptor beta chains were sequenced from one sample in a study of graft-versus-host responses after intestinal transplantation. The researchers put roughly 200,000 CFSE-labeled responder cells into plates with roughly 200,000 irradiated, violet-dye-labeled stimulator cells. Repertoires were generated with immunoSEQ multiplex PCR, while TCRdb's copy carries only in-frame clones and drops some. Among some 13,000 clones listed, just over 35% were seen once. The sample consisted of alloreactive CD8+ T cells from a mixed lymphocyte reaction culture, taken before intestinal transplant. Subset of the sample: CFSE-low proliferating T cells sorted from roughly six-day pre-transplant mixed lymphocyte reaction (GvH or HvG direction). These receptors all stem from a human patient who received an intestinal transplant.

This clone was seen a single time. The chain has TRBV7-3 and TRBJ2-7, with D possibly being TRBD2 (6 bases). Deletions cut 2 bases from V and 0 bases from J, with 11 bases between. Germline V lookup: CDR1 SGHTA, CDR2 FQGTGA. This CDR3 has 15 residues. In DNA form, the CDR3 reads TGTGCCAGCAGCTTATCGGCTAGCGTCTCCTACGAGCAGTACTTC. It codes for CASSLSASVSYEQYF.

The chain has TRBV30 and TRBJ2-1; no clear D gene. Germline CDR1 and CDR2: GTSNPN and SVGIG (reference sequence). Trimming removed 3 bases from V and 7 bases from J, with 7 bases in between. This CDR3 comprises 11 residues. CDR3 region: CAWRWVNEQFF. CDR3 sequence (DNA): TGTGCCTGGAGGTGGGTGAATGAGCAGTTCTTC.

This rearrangement joins TRBV7-8 to TRBJ2-1; possibly TRBD1 or TRBD2 for D (5 bases each). The germline V and J ends were trimmed by 5 bases and 2 bases, with 16 bases remaining between them. The CDR3 contains 16 residues. The V gene's germline CDR1 is SGHVS and CDR2 FQNEAQ. The CDR3 DNA reads TGTGCCAGCAGCCAGGACGGGACCGTCGCCTACAATGAGCAGTTCTTC. Translating gives CASSQDGTVAYNEQFF.

The table lists this clone with a few counts. V is TRBV5-6 and J is TRBJ2-7; TRBD1 matches 7 bases. Germline V gene lookup returns CDR1 SGHDT and CDR2 YYEEEE. The CDR3 has 14 amino acids. The trim removed 4 bases at V and 2 bases at J, leaving 6 bases unmatched. CDR3: CASSPPTGTYEQYF. CDR3 coding DNA: TGTGCCAGCAGCCCCCCGACAGGGACCTACGAGCAGTACTTC.

The rearrangement uses TRBV10-1 and TRBJ2-5; D is possibly TRBD2 (7 bases). The CDR3 has 16 residues. V lost 8 bases and J 3 bases, leaving 22 bases between the germline ends. The germline CDR1 and CDR2 sequences are WNHNN and SYGVQD (reference sequence). The CDR3 DNA reads TGCGCCAGCGGCATGGGCGGGGGCTCCGGGAAAGAGACCCAGTACTTC. It specifies CASGMGGGSGKETQYF.

V usage is TRBV19 and J usage is TRBJ2-7; TRBD1 aligns across 9 bases. The V segment lost 10 bases and the J segment 2 bases; nucleotides outside the gene matches: 6. The V gene's germline CDR1 is LNHDA and CDR2 SQIVND (reference sequence). CDR3 length: 13 amino acids. CDR3 region: CATGQGITYEQYF. CDR3 bases: TGTGCCACGGGACAGGGTATAACCTACGAGCAGTACTTC.

This clone showed up just a few times. The chain has TRBV4-3 and TRBJ1-5; D perhaps matches TRBD1 (5 bases). This CDR3 comprises 16 residues. The V end was cut by 3 bases, the J end by 1 base, with 13 bases between. The V gene's germline CDR1 is LGHNA and CDR2 YSLEER. For the CDR3, the DNA is TGCGCCAGCAGCCAGGGGGGACCCGGGAGCAATCAGCCCCAGCATTTT. Encoded protein: CASSQGGPGSNQPQHF.

The V and J genes are TRBV7-8 and TRBJ2-7, with D perhaps TRBD1 (7 bases). The V end was cut by 5 bases, the J end by 2 bases, with 19 bases between. The germline gives CDR1 SGHVS, CDR2 FQNEAQ. This CDR3 contains 16 residues. CDR3 residues: CASSLWGDSLTYEQYF. The CDR3 DNA reads as TGTGCCAGCAGCCTATGGGGGGACAGTTTAACCTACGAGCAGTACTTC.

This clone has a single count. J is TRBJ2-2 and V is TRBV19; tentative D call: TRBD2 (6 bases). The CDR3 loop spans 16 amino acids. Per the germline V gene, CDR1 is LNHDA and CDR2 is SQIVND (reference sequence). V gave up 6 bases and J gave up 4 bases, with 18 bases separating them. In DNA, the CDR3 is TGTGCCAGTAGGGTCGTCGGAGCGGGTGGCACCGGGGAGCTGTTTTTT. Protein product: CASRVVGAGGTGELFF. Based on the CDR3 plus reference TRBV19 and TRBJ2-2, the full variable domain is DGGITQSPKYLFRKEGQNVTLSCEQNLNHDAMYWYRQDPGQGLRLIYYSQIVNDFQKGDIAEGYSVSREKKESFPLTVTSAQKNPTAFYLCASRVVGAGGTGELFFGEGSRLTVL.

This clone has just a few counts. The chain links TRBV27 to TRBJ2-7, with a weak D call TRBD2 (7 bases). The CDR3 covers 14 residues. Germline V CDR1 and CDR2: MNHEY, SMNVEV (reference sequence). Trimming removed 2 bases at V and 3 bases at J, with 11 bases between. CDR3 DNA: TGTGCCAGCAGTTTAGGGGGGGCAGGCTACGAGCAGTACTTC. It codes for CASSLGGAGYEQYF.

Relative to its sample, this clone is medium-sized. The rearrangement links TRBV5-6 to TRBJ2-3, with TRBD1 matching over 10 bases. J gave up 1 base and V 4 bases, and 9 bases lay outside the gene matches. CDR3 length: 17 residues. Germline CDR1 reads SGHDT; CDR2 reads YYEEEE. CDR3 DNA: TGTGCCAGCAGCGCTACCCCCGGGACAGGGGGCACAGATACGCAGTATTTT. This encodes CASSATPGTGGTDTQYF.

The chain carries TRBV19 and TRBJ2-7, with D perhaps matching TRBD1 (5 bases). V lost 3 bases to trimming and J lost 2 bases, with 8 bases between them. The CDR3 has 13 amino acids. Germline assignment: CDR1 LNHDA and CDR2 SQIVND (reference sequence). CDR3 nucleotide sequence: TGTGCCAGTAGTATGACAGTGGCCTACGAGCAGTACTTC. Its translation: CASSMTVAYEQYF.

This clone was observed a few times. The V and J genes are TRBV5-1 and TRBJ2-5; possibly TRBD1 for D (6 bases). The germline V gene encodes CDR1 SGHRS and CDR2 YFSETQ. The CDR3 is made up of 15 amino acids. Trimming removed 5 bases at V and 0 bases at J, with 14 bases between. The CDR3 DNA follows: TGCGCCAGCAGGCTCCGGGACACCTACCAAGAGACCCAGTACTTC. It codes for CASRLRDTYQETQYF.

This clone was detected a few times. The J gene is TRBJ1-1, the V gene TRBV2; D is undetermined. This CDR3 has 15 amino acids. V lost 6 bases and J 2 bases, leaving 16 bases between the germline ends. CDR1 is SNHLY, CDR2 FYNNEI, per germline. The CDR3: CASSLRTSVNTEAFF. The CDR3 nucleotides are TGTGCCAGCAGCTTAAGGACCTCAGTTAACACTGAAGCTTTCTTT.

V gene TRBV27 combines with J gene TRBJ1-1; D remains ambiguous. Germline V gene sequence: CDR1 MNHEY, CDR2 SMNVEV (reference sequence). V gave up 4 bases and J gave up 1 base, with 16 bases separating them. The CDR3 length is 16 residues. The CDR3 nucleotides are TGTGCCAGCAGTTACTCGACTCAGACTCGGAACACTGAAGCTTTCTTT. It specifies CASSYSTQTRNTEAFF.